The 8 T cell receptor beta chains listed next were all sequenced from one sample in a study of blood T cell repertoires in COVID-19. Libraries were prepared by immunoSEQ multiplex PCR; TCRdb keeps only in-frame clonotypes and omits some of them. The sample records a few hundred thousand clones, roughly 85% being singletons. The specimen sequenced was peripheral blood. These receptors were obtained from a woman in her twenties or thirties with active or convalescent COVID-19.

The rearrangement joins TRBV6-2 or TRBV6-3 to TRBJ2-5; the D is unclear. V shed 6 bases and J shed 5 bases, with 7 bases lying between them. Per the germline V gene, CDR1 is MNHEY and CDR2 is SVGEGT. This CDR3 spans 11 amino acids. In DNA form, the CDR3 reads TGTGCCAGCAGCTCTACCGAGACCCAGTACTTC. The encoded protein is CASSSTETQYF.

The genes are TRBV19 and TRBJ2-1, with 7 positions matching TRBD2. This CDR3 comprises 15 residues. J gave up 8 bases and V 0 bases, and 7 bases lay outside the gene matches. From germline, CDR1 is LNHDA and CDR2 SQIVND (reference sequence). CDR3 loop: CASSIDKRGVYEQFF. In DNA form, the CDR3 reads TGTGCCAGTAGTATAGACAAGCGGGGAGTATATGAGCAGTTCTTC. The complete variable domain, with remaining parts taken from reference TRBV19 and TRBJ2-1, reads DGGITQSPKYLFRKEGQNVTLSCEQNLNHDAMYWYRQDPGQGLRLIYYSQIVNDFQKGDIAEGYSVSREKKESFPLTVTSAQKNPTAFYLCASSIDKRGVYEQFFGPGTRLTVL.

There are a few counts of this clone. V gene TRBV2 combines with J gene TRBJ1-1, with TRBD1 as a possible D gene (5 bases). This CDR3 has 14 residues. V was pared by 6 bases and J by 0 bases, with 11 bases between. CDR1 and CDR2 from the germline V gene are SNHLY and FYNNEI. This CDR3 reads CASSTGTMNTEAFF. The DNA of the CDR3 is TGTGCCAGCAGCACAGGTACCATGAACACTGAAGCTTTCTTT.

At least ten counts were recorded for this clone. V and J are TRBV27 and TRBJ2-5, with TRBD2 matching 15 bases. The CDR3 runs 18 residues. Germline-derived CDR1 and CDR2 are MNHEY and SMNVEV (reference sequence). The J segment lost 0 bases and the V segment lost 5 bases, leaving 7 bases of the junction unmatched. The CDR3 loop is CASSPQGLAGGNQETQYF. For the CDR3, the DNA is TGTGCCAGCAGTCCTCAGGGACTAGCGGGGGGAAACCAAGAGACCCAGTACTTC.

V usage is TRBV18 and J usage is TRBJ2-3, with 12 bases lining up with TRBD2. Per germline, CDR1 KGHSH and CDR2 LQKENI. The V gene end was trimmed by 3 bases and the J gene end by 1 base; junction bases not matched to a gene: 2. The CDR3 consists of 16 residues. The chain's CDR3 is CASSPASGGGTDTQYF. The CDR3 region has the DNA TGTGCCAGCTCACCCGCTAGCGGGGGGGGCACAGATACGCAGTATTTT.

This chain joins TRBV3-1 (or the pseudogene TRBV3-2) and TRBJ1-2; D not certain. The CDR3 loop spans 15 amino acids. V was shortened by 0 bases and J by 6 bases, with 14 bases between the two germline ends. Germline CDR1 LGHDT, CDR2 YNNKEL (reference sequence). In nucleotides, the CDR3 is TGTGCCAGCAGCCAAGAACCGTGGGCTGGCCATGGCTACACCTTC. As protein: CASSQEPWAGHGYTF.

The V gene is TRBV27, the J gene TRBJ2-7; 7 nucleotides align to TRBD1. J gave up 1 base and V 8 bases, and 8 bases lay outside the gene matches. The CDR3 extends over 14 amino acids. The V gene's germline CDR1 is MNHEY and CDR2 SMNVEV (reference sequence). CDR3 protein: CASASGTESYEQYF. As DNA, the CDR3 is TGTGCCAGCGCATCCGGGACAGAGTCCTACGAGCAGTACTTC.

The chain employs TRBV4-2 and TRBJ2-1; TRBD2 aligns across 7 bases. In germline, CDR1 is LGHNA, CDR2 YNFKEQ. CDR3 length equals 12 residues. Unmatched junction bases numbered 4, after V lost 4 bases and J lost 10 bases. This CDR3 reads CASSPGGGEQFF. The CDR3 nucleotides are TGTGCCAGCAGCCCGGGAGGAGGGGAGCAGTTCTTC.